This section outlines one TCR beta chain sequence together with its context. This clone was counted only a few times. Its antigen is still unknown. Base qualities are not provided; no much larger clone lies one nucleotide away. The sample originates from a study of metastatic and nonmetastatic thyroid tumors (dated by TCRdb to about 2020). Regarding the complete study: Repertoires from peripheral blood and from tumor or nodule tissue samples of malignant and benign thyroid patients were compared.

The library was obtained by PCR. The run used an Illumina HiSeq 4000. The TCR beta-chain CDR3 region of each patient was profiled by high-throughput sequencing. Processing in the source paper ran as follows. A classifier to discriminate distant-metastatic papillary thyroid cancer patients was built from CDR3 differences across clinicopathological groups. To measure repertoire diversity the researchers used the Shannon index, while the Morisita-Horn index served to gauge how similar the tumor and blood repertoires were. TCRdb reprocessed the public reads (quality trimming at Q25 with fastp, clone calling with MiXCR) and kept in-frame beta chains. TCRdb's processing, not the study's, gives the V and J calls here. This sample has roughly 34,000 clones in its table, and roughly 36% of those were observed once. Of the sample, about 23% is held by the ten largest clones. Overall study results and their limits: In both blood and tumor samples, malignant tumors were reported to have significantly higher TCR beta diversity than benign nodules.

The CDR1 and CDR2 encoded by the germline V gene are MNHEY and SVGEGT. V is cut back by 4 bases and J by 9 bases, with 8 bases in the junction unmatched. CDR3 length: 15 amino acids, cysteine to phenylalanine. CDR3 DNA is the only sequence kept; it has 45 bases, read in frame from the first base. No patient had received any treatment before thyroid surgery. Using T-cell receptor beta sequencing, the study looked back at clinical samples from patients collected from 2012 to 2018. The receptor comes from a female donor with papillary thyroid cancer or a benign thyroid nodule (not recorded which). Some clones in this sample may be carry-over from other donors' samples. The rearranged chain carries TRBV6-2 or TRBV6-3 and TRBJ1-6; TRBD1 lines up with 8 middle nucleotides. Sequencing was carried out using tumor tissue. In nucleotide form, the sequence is TGTGCCAGCAGTTCGACCGGGACAGGAGCTTCACCCCTCCACTTT. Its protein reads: CASSSTGTGASPLHF.